Below, 8 T cell receptor beta chains from the same sample are listed, as sequenced in a study of blood T cell repertoires in COVID-19. TCRdb's copy holds only in-frame clones and misses some; the assay was immunoSEQ multiplex PCR. The table records some 100,000 clones, 91% of them present only once. Specimen: peripheral blood. These receptors were obtained from a middle-aged man with acute or convalescent COVID-19.

The chain carries TRBV30 and TRBJ1-3; unclear D gene. Trimming stripped 7 bases from V and 4 bases from J, with 11 bases between. The V gene's germline CDR1 is GTSNPN and CDR2 SVGIG (reference sequence). This CDR3 comprises 12 residues. The CDR3 sequence: CAFGSGGNTIYF. For the CDR3, the DNA is TGTGCCTTTGGCTCGGGGGGAAACACCATATATTTT.

V gene TRBV4-1 combines with J gene TRBJ1-2; the D gene is possibly TRBD1 (5 bases). The CDR3 consists of 16 residues. The ends were cut back, 3 bases at V and 8 bases at J, with 22 bases in the middle. Germline V gene lookup returns CDR1 MGHRA and CDR2 YSYEKL. The CDR3 here is CASSQDSTGGVRGYTF. The CDR3 nucleotides are TGCGCCAGCAGCCAGGACTCGACCGGGGGAGTGCGGGGCTACACCTTC.

The chain employs TRBV5-8 and TRBJ1-5; TRBD1 aligns across 8 bases. The germline V gene has CDR1 SGHTS and CDR2 YDEGEE. V lost 4 bases and J lost 5; bases outside the gene matches: 8. The CDR3 has 15 amino acids. The CDR3 bases are TGTGCCAGCAGCCGGGACAGGAAAATTTATCAGCCCCAGCATTTT. Translating gives CASSRDRKIYQPQHF. Drawing the rest from reference TRBV5-8 and TRBJ1-5, the complete variable domain is EAGVTQSPTHLIKTRGQQATLRCSPISGHTSVYWYQQALGLGLQFLLWYDEGEERNRGNFPPRFSGRQFPNYSSELNVNALELEDSALYLCASSRDRKIYQPQHFGDGTRLSIL.

The genes are TRBV5-1 and TRBJ1-6, with no clear D. Germline loops: CDR1 SGHRS, CDR2 YFSETQ. The CDR3 is made up of 15 amino acids. Trimming took 4 bases from V and 8 from J, leaving 16 bases between them. CDR3 sequence (DNA): TGCGCCAGCAGCCCTGGAGAGGGATCGTATTCACCCCTCCACTTT. It translates to CASSPGEGSYSPLHF.

V is TRBV28 and J is TRBJ2-2; the match to TRBD1 covers 9 bases. Germline V CDR1 and CDR2: MDHEN, SYDVKM. V shed 2 bases and J 3 bases; nucleotides not matched to a gene: 10. The CDR3 sequence is 18 residues long. The CDR3 bases are TGTGCCAGCAGTTTAGACCGGACAGGGGACCCCTACACCGGGGAGCTGTTTTTT. Residues: CASSLDRTGDPYTGELFF. The entire variable domain, with the rest obtained from reference TRBV28 and TRBJ2-2, is as follows: DVKVTQSSRYLVKRTGEKVFLECVQDMDHENMFWYRQDPGLGLRLIYFSYDVKMKEKGDIPEGYSVSREKKERFSLILESASTNQTSMYLCASSLDRTGDPYTGELFFGEGSRLTVL.

The chain couples TRBV7-9 to TRBJ1-3; 7 bases align to TRBD1. The CDR3 loop spans 17 amino acids. The V segment lost 3 bases and the J segment 0 bases; nucleotides outside the gene matches: 8. In germline, CDR1 is SEHNR, CDR2 FQNEAQ (reference sequence). The CDR3 here is CASSFSGTAFSGNTIYF. CDR3 nucleotide sequence: TGTGCCAGCAGCTTCTCCGGGACAGCTTTCTCTGGAAACACCATATATTTT.

This clone counts as medium-sized. V and J are TRBV7-9 and TRBJ1-1, with TRBD1 matching 8 bases. The CDR3 consists of 17 residues. V gave up 5 bases and J gave up 5 bases; unmatched junction bases: 16. From germline, CDR1 is SEHNR and CDR2 FQNEAQ (reference sequence). The CDR3 sequence is CASSNHDYQGARTEAFF. The CDR3 coding sequence is TGTGCCAGCAGCAACCACGATTATCAGGGGGCCAGAACTGAAGCTTTCTTT.

The V and J genes are TRBV6-5 and TRBJ2-7; TRBD1 matches 9 bases. From germline, CDR1 is MNHEY and CDR2 SVGAGI. CDR3 length equals 15 residues. V shed 2 bases, J shed 3 bases, and the junction held 5 bases outside the gene matches. CDR3 loop: CASSYAGQGFYEQYF. CDR3 nucleotide sequence: TGTGCCAGCAGTTACGCGGGACAGGGCTTCTACGAGCAGTACTTC.